The rows below give T cell receptor beta chains drawn from one sample of a study of control samples from healthy donors and cancer patients. Sequencing used immunoSEQ multiplex PCR; TCRdb keeps in-frame clones, though not all of them. The sample holds around 150,000 clones, approximately 96% seen once. Material for sequencing was blood. Receptors were obtained from a woman aged 30 to 39 in good health. Each CDR3 is given with its conserved first and last residue. Fields, in order: D gene, V gene, J gene, CDR3 DNA, CDR3 protein. D genes are given only for firm matches.

>.|TRBV28|TRBJ2-7
TGTGCCAGCAGACCCCGGACAGACAACTACGAGCAGTACTTC
CASRPRTDNYEQYF
>.|TRBV5-4|TRBJ2-1
TGTGCCAGCAGCTCTAGGGAGAACTCCTACAATGAGCAGTTCTTC
CASSSRENSYNEQFF
>TRBD2|TRBV11-2|TRBJ2-7
TGTGCCAGCAGCCTCCCGACTAGCGGGAGCCACGAGCAGTACTTC
CASSLPTSGSHEQYF
>TRBD2|TRBV10-3|TRBJ2-1
TGTGCCATCAGTGGACTAGCGAATGAGCAGTTCTTC
CAISGLANEQFF
>TRBD1|TRBV18|TRBJ1-5
TGTGCCAGCTCAGTAACAGGGGTTCGGAATCAGCCCCAGCATTTT
CASSVTGVRNQPQHF
>.|TRBV10-2|TRBJ2-3
TGCGCCACCACGGATGGCGGGGATACGCAGTATTTT
CATTDGGDTQYF
>TRBD1|TRBV28|TRBJ2-7
TGTGCCAGCAGTAAGGGACAGGCTAACTACGAGCAGTACTTC
CASSKGQANYEQYF
>.|TRBV24-1|TRBJ2-2
TGTGCCACCAGTGATGTCACCGGGGAGCTGTTTTTT
CATSDVTGELFF
>TRBD1|TRBV27|TRBJ2-7
TGTGCCAGCAGTCTCGGGACAGCAGCCTCCTACGAGCAGTACTTC
CASSLGTAASYEQYF
>TRBD2|TRBV29-1|TRBJ2-3
TGCAGCGTTGGAGGACTAGCGGGGCGCACAGATACGCAGTATTTT
CSVGGLAGRTDTQYF
>.|TRBV7-9|TRBJ1-1
TGTGCCAGCAGCTTAGCGCTCAGGGGCCGCACTGAAGCTTTCTTT
CASSLALRGRTEAFF
>TRBD2|TRBV2|TRBJ2-2
TGTGCCAGCAGTGAAGGGACTAGCAGGTTGTCCGGGGAGCTGTTTTTT
CASSEGTSRLSGELFF
>TRBD1|TRBV6-5|TRBJ2-3
TGTGCCAGCAGTCGGACAGGGGGCGCAGATACGCAGTATTTT
CASSRTGGADTQYF
>.|TRBV7-6|TRBJ1-5
TGTGCCAGCAGCTTAGATCCAGGGGGCAATCAGCCCCAGCATTTT
CASSLDPGGNQPQHF